A single sample is the source of the 29 T cell receptor beta chains below, sequenced in a study of control samples from healthy donors and cancer patients. Data came from immunoSEQ multiplex PCR; TCRdb stores just in-frame clones and leaves some out. The data show approximately 180,000 clones, with around 94% seen just once and about 1.5% held by the top ten. The specimen was blood. The origin of the receptors is a woman under 30 in good health.

The V gene is TRBV2, the J gene TRBJ2-3, with 8 positions matching TRBD2. The V segment lost 6 bases and the J segment 3 bases; nucleotides outside the gene matches: 5. CDR3 size: 14 residues. Germline V gene sequence: CDR1 SNHLY, CDR2 FYNNEI. Here the CDR3 DNA reads TGTGCCAGCAGAGCGGGAGTGGGGACAGATACGCAGTATTTT. It is translated as CASRAGVGTDTQYF.

V is TRBV10-1 and J is TRBJ1-2; D gene unclear. The CDR3 covers 14 residues. CDR1 and CDR2 (germline): WNHNN, SYGVQD (reference sequence). V was pared by 0 bases and J by 3 bases, with 8 bases between. CDR3: CASSESREYYGYTF. The DNA of the CDR3 is TGCGCCAGCAGTGAGTCGCGCGAATACTATGGCTACACCTTC.

The chain joins TRBV4-1 to TRBJ2-7, with TRBD2 matching over 13 bases. This CDR3 is 18 amino acids long. Looked up from germline, CDR1 is MGHRA and CDR2 is YSYEKL. Unmatched junction bases numbered 8, after V lost 3 bases and J lost 0 bases. The CDR3 spells CASSQMGLAGLSSYEQYF. The CDR3 DNA follows: TGCGCCAGCAGCCAGATGGGACTAGCGGGACTGAGCTCCTACGAGCAGTACTTC.

The CDR3 protein is CASRTPGRNISTDTQYF. In nucleotides, the CDR3 is TGTGCCAGCAGAACTCCGGGCCGTAATATAAGCACAGATACGCAGTATTTT. The rearrangement uses TRBV11-2 and TRBJ2-3; D not certain. The CDR3 runs 17 residues. Trimming pared 6 bases from V and 0 bases from J, leaving 19 bases between. Germline V lookup: CDR1 SGHAT, CDR2 FQNNGV.

The rearrangement uses TRBV28 and TRBJ2-2, with D possibly matching TRBD2 (6 bases). Germline CDR1 is MDHEN and CDR2 is SYDVKM. Trimming stripped 8 bases from V and 5 bases from J, with 15 bases between. This CDR3 is built from 14 residues. The DNA of the CDR3 is TGTGCCAGCGAACTAGCTCTTCCAACCGGGGAGCTGTTTTTT. It specifies CASELALPTGELFF.

The rearrangement links TRBV28 to TRBJ1-2; 8 bases match TRBD1. Germline loops: CDR1 MDHEN, CDR2 SYDVKM. This CDR3 comprises 16 residues. After removal of 5 bases from V and 0 bases from J, the junction contained 8 bases not matched to a gene. For the CDR3, the DNA is TGTGCCAGCAGTGGCCCAACAGGGGGAGCTAACTATGGCTACACCTTC. As protein: CASSGPTGGANYGYTF.

The rearrangement links TRBV21-1 to TRBJ2-1. TRBV21-1 is tagged as a pseudogene. The CDR3 extends over 14 amino acids. CDR3 in DNA: TGTGCCAGCAGCAAAGCGAAGGGTTCTAATGAGCAGTTCTTC. Protein sequence: CASSKAKGSNEQFF.

The chain links TRBV28 to TRBJ2-2; D remains unclear. The CDR3 extends over 13 amino acids. V lost 5 bases to trimming and J lost 5 bases, with 9 bases between them. Germline CDR1 reads MDHEN; CDR2 reads SYDVKM. The CDR3 here is CASSRPGTGELFF. CDR3 nucleotide sequence: TGTGCCAGCAGTCGACCCGGGACCGGGGAGCTGTTTTTT.

The rearrangement uses TRBV19 and TRBJ1-2, with D hard to call. The length of the CDR3 is 14 residues. CDR1 is LNHDA, CDR2 SQIVND, per germline (reference sequence). V lost 1 base and J 4 bases, leaving 10 bases between the germline ends. The CDR3 loop reads CASSIGGGVYGYTF. The CDR3 DNA reads as TGTGCCAGTAGTATAGGAGGAGGAGTCTATGGCTACACCTTC.

This sequence joins TRBV19 and TRBJ2-5, with D possibly matching TRBD2 (5 bases). This CDR3 is 16 amino acids long. Germline V gene data show CDR1 as LNHDA and CDR2 as SQIVND (reference sequence). V gave up 10 bases and J gave up 0 bases, with 21 bases separating them. The CDR3 loop reads CATSRSEGGYQETQYF. In nucleotides, the CDR3 is TGTGCCACCTCCAGAAGTGAGGGTGGGTACCAAGAGACCCAGTACTTC.

This clone was recorded once. The V gene is TRBV6-2 or TRBV6-3, the J gene TRBJ1-3; D is unresolved. This CDR3 is 11 amino acids long. The ends were cut back, 5 bases at V and 8 bases at J, with 7 bases in the middle. CDR1 and CDR2 from the germline V gene are MNHEY and SVGEGT. In DNA, the CDR3 is TGTGCCAGCAGTCGGAGAGACACCATATATTTT. It encodes CASSRRDTIYF.

V usage is TRBV28 and J usage is TRBJ2-2; no definite D call. The V gene lost 6 bases and the J gene lost 7 bases, with 9 bases spanning the gap. CDR1 MDHEN and CDR2 SYDVKM come from the germline V gene. The CDR3 loop spans 12 amino acids. The CDR3, as DNA: TGTGCCAGCAGCCTAGAAAGCGGGGAGCTGTTTTTT. It yields the protein CASSLESGELFF.

The chain links TRBV19 to TRBJ2-1; 9 bases map to TRBD2. The V segment lost 6 bases and the J segment 7 bases; nucleotides outside the gene matches: 10. CDR1 is LNHDA, CDR2 SQIVND, per germline (reference sequence). The CDR3 is made up of 15 amino acids. For the CDR3, the DNA is TGTGCCAGTAGACAAGCGGGAGGAGGGAAGAATGAGCAGTTCTTC. Protein sequence: CASRQAGGGKNEQFF.

To note about this clone: Compared with germline, one end of the junction differs, possibly owing to a read error. The chain combines TRBV7-2 with TRBJ1-1, with D tentatively TRBD1 (5 bases). CDR3 length: 15 residues. Germline values: CDR1 SGHTA, CDR2 FQGNSA. This CDR3 is CASRLSGAWNTEAFF. As DNA, the CDR3 is TGTGCCAGCCGCTTATCCGGGGCCTGGAACACTGAAGCTTTCTTT.

The chain joins TRBV24-1 to TRBJ1-5, with a tentative D call TRBD1 (5 bases). The V end was cut by 8 bases, the J end by 7 bases, with 11 bases between. Per the germline V gene, CDR1 is KGHDR and CDR2 is SFDVKD. The CDR3 totals 12 residues. For the CDR3, the DNA is TGTGCCACCAAGGGGTCAGGGCAGCCCCAGCATTTT. As protein: CATKGSGQPQHF.

The V and J genes are TRBV11-3 and TRBJ2-1; a possible D gene is TRBD2 (7 bases). The CDR3 length is 17 residues. V shed 3 bases and J shed 6 bases, with 21 bases lying between them. Germline V gives CDR1 SGHNT, CDR2 YENEEA. The CDR3 bases are TGTGCCAGCAGCTTCCTAGAGGGAGGGGGGCCCTCCAATGAGCAGTTCTTC. Its protein is CASSFLEGGGPSNEQFF.

This clone was seen only once. The genes are TRBV5-1 and TRBJ2-3; tentatively, D is TRBD2 (6 bases). This CDR3 region has 15 residues. CDR1 is SGHRS, CDR2 YFSETQ, per germline. V was shortened by 2 bases and J by 2 bases, with 12 bases between the two germline ends. The CDR3 region has the DNA TGCGCCAGCAGCTTTAGTGGGGGGACCACAGATACGCAGTATTTT. It translates to CASSFSGGTTDTQYF.

V is TRBV11-1 and J is TRBJ2-5; maybe TRBD2 (5 bases). The CDR3 sequence is 14 residues long. CDR1 is SGHAT, CDR2 FQDESV, per germline (reference sequence). V was pared by 4 bases and J by 5 bases, with 14 bases between. DNA of the CDR3: TGTGCCAGCAGCTCCCGCCGGACTTGGGAGACCCAGTACTTC. Its translation is CASSSRRTWETQYF.

The chain joins TRBV9 to TRBJ2-2, with D possibly being TRBD2 (6 bases). The V and J ends lost 3 bases and 1 base respectively, with 10 bases between them. CDR3 size: 15 residues. Germline lookup yields CDR1 SGDLS and CDR2 YYNGEE. DNA for the CDR3: TGTGCCAGCAGCGACGACGGGGGGAACACCGGGGAGCTGTTTTTT. This encodes CASSDDGGNTGELFF.

V usage is TRBV10-3 and J usage is TRBJ1-5, with TRBD1 matching 10 bases. CDR1 is ENHRY and CDR2 is SYGVKD in the germline V gene. The CDR3 spans 17 residues. With V trimmed by 0 bases and J by 4 bases, 6 bases remained unmatched. The CDR3 bases are TGTGCCATCAGTGAGTCGGGGACAGGGGATGGGAATCAGCCCCAGCATTTT. Amino acid sequence: CAISESGTGDGNQPQHF.

The genes are TRBV7-8 and TRBJ1-4; D uncertain. Trimming pared 3 bases from V and 3 bases from J, leaving 14 bases between. The CDR3 covers 16 residues. Germline CDR1 reads SGHVS; CDR2 reads FQNEAQ. In DNA, the CDR3 is TGTGCCAGCAGCTTCGACTTCCCCGGGGCTAATGAAAAACTGTTTTTT. Its translation is CASSFDFPGANEKLFF.

The chain is built from TRBV27 and TRBJ1-5, with TRBD1 identical over 7 bases. Germline CDR1 is MNHEY and CDR2 is SMNVEV (reference sequence). The CDR3 extends over 13 amino acids. Germline trimming cut 5 bases from V and 9 bases from J; bases unmatched to any gene: 7. CDR3 protein: CASSKTGLPPQHF. CDR3 bases: TGTGCCAGCAGTAAGACAGGGCTACCGCCCCAGCATTTT.

The chain uses TRBV2 and TRBJ2-3; the D gene is possibly TRBD1 (6 bases). V lost 6 bases to trimming and J lost 0 bases, with 16 bases between them. This CDR3 contains 16 residues. Germline V gives CDR1 SNHLY, CDR2 FYNNEI. DNA of the CDR3: TGTGCCAGCAGAGGGGGTTTGGGGAGTAGCACAGATACGCAGTATTTT. It is translated as CASRGGLGSSTDTQYF.

CDR3 in DNA: TGTGCCTCCCGCGCGGGTAACAATCAGCCCCAGCATTTT. It yields the protein CASRAGNNQPQHF. This chain connects TRBV27 to TRBJ1-5; D remains ambiguous. This CDR3 comprises 13 residues. V lost 11 bases to trimming and J lost 3 bases, with 14 bases between them. Germline-derived CDR1 and CDR2 are MNHEY and SMNVEV (reference sequence).

The chain has TRBV6-6 and TRBJ1-2, with 7 bases identical to TRBD1. Germline V gene lookup returns CDR1 MNHNY and CDR2 SVGAGI (reference sequence). The CDR3 has 15 amino acids. V shed 3 bases, J shed 2 bases, and the junction held 6 bases outside the gene matches. The CDR3, as DNA: TGTGCCAGCAGTTATTCACCGGGACAGAACTATGGCTACACCTTC. Residues: CASSYSPGQNYGYTF.

V is TRBV15 and J is TRBJ2-7; D unclear. The V gene lost 0 bases and the J gene lost 2 bases, with 8 bases spanning the gap. Germline V CDR1 and CDR2: LNHNV, YYDKDF (reference sequence). The CDR3 length is 14 residues. The CDR3 nucleotides are TGTGCCACCAGCAGAGATGGACGGCCCTACGAGCAGTACTTC. This encodes CATSRDGRPYEQYF.

This sequence joins TRBV19 and TRBJ2-6; possible D gene TRBD1, 5 bases. Germline V gives CDR1 LNHDA, CDR2 SQIVND (reference sequence). V dropped 1 base and J dropped 3 bases, with 7 bases sitting between them. CDR3 size: 15 residues. The CDR3 DNA reads as TGTGCCAGTAGTATAGGCAGGGTTGGGGCCAACGTCCTGACTTTC. It codes for CASSIGRVGANVLTF.

This clone was counted a single time. The V and J genes are TRBV12-3 or TRBV12-4 and TRBJ1-1; D gene ambiguous. Trimming stripped 2 bases from V and 0 bases from J, with 4 bases between. CDR3 size: 13 residues. In nucleotides, the CDR3 is TGTGCCAGCAGTTTACTGCTGAACACTGAAGCTTTCTTT. It codes for CASSLLLNTEAFF.

The genes are TRBV5-4 and TRBJ2-7; 7 nucleotides match TRBD1. Germline CDR1 is SGHNT and CDR2 is YYREEE (reference sequence). With 4 bases clipped from V and 5 bases from J, the junction kept 9 bases outside the gene matches. CDR3 size: 14 residues. CDR3 in amino acids: CASSDYRGSNEQYF. CDR3 coding DNA: TGTGCCAGCAGCGATTACAGGGGTAGCAACGAGCAGTACTTC.